A selection of T cell receptor beta chains follows, all from one sample in a study of blood T cell repertoires in COVID-19. Clones were read by immunoSEQ multiplex PCR, and TCRdb kept only the in-frame ones, dropping some. The sample yields under 300,000 clones, more than 75% seen once. Sequencing input: PBMCs or T cells enriched from blood (not recorded which). The receptors were sampled from a woman aged 55 to 70 in a cohort exposed to, infected with or recovered from COVID-19 (not recorded which). CDR3s include the opening cysteine and the closing phenylalanine or tryptophan. Fields, in order: clone size, V gene, D gene, J gene, CDR3 protein, CDR3 DNA. A D gene is named only where the DNA matches it firmly. Not every row has a clone size; where given, it reads once, few, many or a size class.

NA,TRBV24-1,TRBD1,TRBJ2-5,CAIGGQGYSETQYF,TGTGCCATCGGAGGACAGGGGTACTCAGAGACCCAGTACTTC
NA,TRBV11-2,NA,TRBJ1-3,CASSLSSGIGNTIYF,TGTGCCAGCAGCTTAAGTTCAGGGATCGGAAACACCATATATTTT
NA,TRBV6-2/TRBV6-3,TRBD1,TRBJ2-7,CASSGTGRSYEQYF,TGTGCCAGCAGCGGGACAGGACGCTCCTACGAGCAGTACTTC
few,TRBV12-3/TRBV12-4,TRBD1,TRBJ2-7,CASSSDRVEQYF,TGTGCCAGCAGTTCCGACAGGGTCGAGCAGTACTTC
few,TRBV18,NA,TRBJ1-4,CASSRDNVYEKLFF,TGTGCCAGCTCCCGGGACAATGTATATGAAAAACTGTTTTTT
few,TRBV7-2,NA,TRBJ1-1,CASSLGAGNTEAFF,TGTGCCAGCAGCTTAGGCGCAGGGAACACTGAAGCTTTCTTT
NA,TRBV11-2,TRBD1,TRBJ1-2,CASSLDPAGTGRNGYTF,TGTGCCAGCAGCTTAGATCCGGCGGGGACAGGGAGGAATGGCTACACCTTC
NA,TRBV12-3/TRBV12-4,NA,TRBJ1-3,CASSVLSGNTIYF,TGTGCCAGCAGTGTATTGTCTGGAAACACCATATATTTT
NA,TRBV7-8,NA,TRBJ1-1,CASSLASKNTEAFF,TGTGCCAGCAGCTTAGCGTCAAAGAACACTGAAGCTTTCTTT
NA,TRBV3-1/TRBV3-2,NA,TRBJ2-1,CASSQDMDSSYNEQFF,TGTGCCAGCAGCCAAGATATGGACTCTTCCTACAATGAGCAGTTCTTC
NA,TRBV28,TRBD1,TRBJ1-5,CASRGQGAGQPQHF,TGTGCCAGCAGGGGACAGGGGGCGGGTCAGCCCCAGCATTTT
NA,TRBV6-2/TRBV6-3,TRBD1,TRBJ1-2,CASSYSTGTGWNGYTF,TGTGCCAGCAGTTACTCAACCGGGACAGGGTGGAATGGCTACACCTTC
NA,TRBV5-1,NA,TRBJ2-3,CASSAEFRDTQYF,TGCGCCAGCAGCGCCGAGTTCAGGGATACGCAGTATTTT
NA,TRBV9,NA,TRBJ1-4,CASSARGGPEKLFF,TGTGCCAGCAGCGCCCGGGGGGGACCCGAAAAACTGTTTTTT
once,TRBV5-1,TRBD1,TRBJ1-4,CASSLAPGQGSEKLFF,TGCGCCAGCAGCTTGGCCCCGGGACAGGGAAGTGAAAAACTGTTTTTT
NA,TRBV2,NA,TRBJ2-1,CASSEGLSYNEQFF,TGTGCCAGCAGTGAGGGCCTCTCCTACAATGAGCAGTTCTTC
NA,TRBV5-6,NA,TRBJ1-1,CASSLVQATNTEAFF,TGTGCCAGCAGCTTGGTTCAGGCAACGAACACTGAAGCTTTCTTT
NA,TRBV11-2,TRBD1,TRBJ1-6,CASSGRTGDNSPLHF,TGTGCCAGCAGCGGTCGGACAGGGGATAATTCACCCCTCCACTTT
NA,TRBV6-1,TRBD1,TRBJ1-6,CASSERGQAPELHF,TGTGCCAGCAGTGAAAGGGGACAGGCCCCCGAGCTCCACTTT
once,TRBV4-1,TRBD2,TRBJ2-3,CASSQEGLAVSDTQYF,TGCGCCAGCAGCCAAGAGGGACTAGCCGTGTCAGATACGCAGTATTTT
NA,TRBV5-1,TRBD1,TRBJ2-5,CASSGQGFQETQYF,TGCGCCAGCAGCGGACAGGGCTTCCAAGAGACCCAGTACTTC
NA,TRBV2,TRBD1,TRBJ2-4,CASSAGTGGMAKNIQYF,TGTGCCAGCAGTGCCGGGACAGGGGGCATGGCCAAAAACATTCAGTACTTC
NA,TRBV12-3/TRBV12-4,NA,TRBJ2-1,CASRSYNEQFF,TGTGCCAGCAGGTCTTACAATGAGCAGTTCTTC
NA,TRBV9,NA,TRBJ1-2,CASSLYSGTPSYGYTF,TGTGCCAGCAGCCTTTATTCCGGGACACCTTCCTATGGCTACACCTTC
NA,TRBV7-2,NA,TRBJ2-1,CASSLGGTSYNEQFF,TGTGCCAGCAGCTTAGGGGGGACAAGTTACAATGAGCAGTTCTTC
NA,TRBV7-6,TRBD2,TRBJ2-2,CASSLGGTSGSHTGELFF,TGTGCCAGCAGCTTAGGCGGGACTAGCGGGAGTCACACCGGGGAGCTGTTTTTT
NA,TRBV30,NA,TRBJ2-5,CAWRPLAGKQETQYF,TGTGCCTGGAGGCCCCTGGCGGGAAAGCAAGAGACCCAGTACTTC
NA,TRBV6-2/TRBV6-3,TRBD2,TRBJ2-7,CASSRRLADSYEQYF,TGTGCCAGCAGCCGAAGACTAGCGGACTCCTACGAGCAGTACTTC
NA,TRBV7-2,TRBD1,TRBJ1-3,CASSRLGQPSGNTIYF,TGTGCCAGCAGCCGCCTGGGACAGCCCTCTGGAAACACCATATATTTT
NA,TRBV19,TRBD1,TRBJ1-1,CASSSGTENTEAFF,TGTGCCAGTAGTTCCGGGACAGAGAACACTGAAGCTTTCTTT
NA,TRBV3-1/TRBV3-2,NA,TRBJ1-3,CASSQRSNRYSGNTIYF,TGTGCCAGCAGCCAAAGGAGTAACAGGTACTCTGGAAACACCATATATTTT
NA,TRBV5-1,NA,TRBJ1-3,CASSIRTGSGSGNTIYF,TGCGCCAGCAGCATAAGAACAGGGAGCGGCTCTGGAAACACCATATATTTT
NA,TRBV19,TRBD1,TRBJ2-3,CASTVQGSTDTQYF,TGTGCCAGTACCGTACAGGGGAGCACAGATACGCAGTATTTT
NA,TRBV4-1,TRBD1,TRBJ2-2,CASSQNRGNTGELFF,TGCGCCAGCAGCCAAAACAGGGGAAACACCGGGGAGCTGTTTTTT
NA,TRBV6-5,TRBD1,TRBJ1-5,CASRGTGLMPQHF,TGTGCCAGCAGGGGGACAGGGTTAATGCCCCAGCATTTT
NA,TRBV11-2,TRBD2,TRBJ2-1,CASSLAQRENGFF,TGTGCCAGCAGCTTAGCCCAGCGGGAAAACGGATTCTTC
NA,TRBV10-3,NA,TRBJ2-1,CAISEGENPYNEQFF,TGTGCCATCAGTGAGGGGGAGAACCCCTACAATGAGCAGTTCTTC
NA,TRBV3-1/TRBV3-2,TRBD1,TRBJ2-3,CASSLRDRPSDTQYF,TGTGCCAGCAGCCTCCGGGACAGGCCTTCGGATACGCAGTATTTT
NA,TRBV3-1/TRBV3-2,TRBD2,TRBJ2-2,CASSRRLAGNTGELFF,TGTGCCAGCAGCCGCCGACTAGCGGGGAACACCGGGGAGCTGTTTTTT
NA,TRBV10-3,NA,TRBJ1-1,CAISESATGSNTEAFF,TGTGCCATCAGTGAGTCGGCAACAGGATCGAACACTGAAGCTTTCTTT
NA,TRBV27,NA,TRBJ2-7,CASSLQGSTYEQYF,TGTGCCAGCAGTTTACAGGGGTCAACCTACGAGCAGTACTTC
few,TRBV28,TRBD1,TRBJ1-2,CASSSIRGRGYTF,TGTGCCAGCAGTTCGATCAGGGGGCGAGGCTACACCTTC
NA,TRBV4-2,NA,TRBJ2-7,CASSQDYPSYEQYF,TGTGCCAGCAGCCAAGACTACCCATCCTACGAGCAGTACTTC
NA,TRBV15,NA,TRBJ2-7,CATSGRGGYEQYF,TGTGCCACCAGCGGTAGGGGGGGCTACGAGCAGTACTTC
NA,TRBV5-1,TRBD1,TRBJ1-4,CASSLTGGHEKLFF,TGCGCCAGCAGCTTGACAGGGGGGCATGAAAAACTGTTTTTT
NA,TRBV28,NA,TRBJ1-2,CASSPPLPSRGYTF,TGTGCCAGCAGTCCCCCTCTACCTTCTAGAGGCTACACCTTC
NA,TRBV30,NA,TRBJ1-2,CAWSVQGRTPGGYTF,TGTGCCTGGAGTGTCCAGGGGCGAACTCCCGGGGGCTACACCTTC
NA,TRBV24-1,TRBD1,TRBJ2-2,CATSDDRGQTGELFF,TGTGCCACCAGTGACGACAGGGGGCAGACCGGGGAGCTGTTTTTT
once,TRBV3-1/TRBV3-2,TRBD2,TRBJ2-7,CASSHGTTYEQYF,TGTGCCAGCAGCCACGGGACTACCTACGAGCAGTACTTC
NA,TRBV5-4,TRBD1,TRBJ2-7,CASSSSGTGGYEQYF,TGTGCCAGCAGCTCCTCCGGGACAGGGGGCTACGAGCAGTACTTC
NA,TRBV19,NA,TRBJ1-3,CASKTVYSGNTIYF,TGTGCCAGTAAGACAGTATACTCTGGAAACACCATATATTTT
NA,TRBV7-9,NA,TRBJ2-5,CASSLPRAGQETQYF,TGTGCCAGCAGCTTACCAAGGGCGGGCCAAGAGACCCAGTACTTC
NA,TRBV6-6,NA,TRBJ1-4,CASFMTANEKLFF,TGTGCCAGCTTTATGACAGCTAATGAAAAACTGTTTTTT
NA,TRBV30,TRBD2,TRBJ2-3,CAWRTSGRTDTQYF,TGTGCCTGGAGGACTAGCGGGAGGACAGATACGCAGTATTTT
NA,TRBV11-2,TRBD2,TRBJ2-3,CASSGRLADPTDTQYF,TGTGCCAGCAGCGGTCGACTAGCGGACCCCACAGATACGCAGTATTTT